This T cell receptor beta chain is drawn from a study of blood T cell repertoires in COVID-19. Study summary: The cDNA or gDNA used as material had been derived from T cells, B-cell-depleted T cells, or PBMCs.

This clone was observed a handful of times. V was clipped by 4 bases and J by 6 bases, with 8 bases between them. CDR1 and CDR2 (germline): MDHEN, SYDVKM. The CDR3 is made up of 12 amino acids. The repertoire was sequenced with immunoSEQ multiplex PCR; TCRdb's copy has only in-frame clones and lacks some. This sample has approximately 150,000 clones, with about 81% found just once. This chain uses TRBV28 with TRBJ2-3; D is possibly TRBD1 (5 bases). The TCR originated in a man between 60 and 75 years old with active or convalescent COVID-19. Sequenced material: peripheral blood. As DNA, the CDR3 is TGTGCCAGCAGTTCTGACAGCGATACGCAGTATTTT. Translating gives CASSSDSDTQYF.